Listed below are T cell receptor beta chains from one sample, sequenced in a study of control samples from healthy donors and cancer patients. Clones were read by immunoSEQ multiplex PCR, and TCRdb kept only the in-frame ones, dropping some. The sample contains 210,000 or so clones, around 93% of which appear only once. Sequencing was performed on blood. These receptors were taken from a man aged 30 to 39 in good health. Both conserved end residues are part of each CDR3. A D gene is named only where the DNA matches it firmly. Size tells how often a clone was seen (once, few, many) or the class of an expanded clone, and some rows leave it out.

j_call clone_size v_call cdr3_length d_call cdr3_nt cdr3_aa
TRBJ1-5 . TRBV7-8 17 . TGTGCCAGCAGCTTAGGAGACAGGAGATATAGCAATCAGCCCCAGCATTTT CASSLGDRRYSNQPQHF
TRBJ1-4 few TRBV7-9 17 . TGTGCCAGCAGCTTAGGTTTTTCGTCGGGAGAAGATGAAAAACTGTTTTTT CASSLGFSSGEDEKLFF
TRBJ1-1 . TRBV2 14 . TGTGCCAGCACGGCGGCAGCGTTCAACACTGAAGCTTTCTTT CASTAAAFNTEAFF
TRBJ2-2 . TRBV28 15 . TGTGCCAGCAGAAATACTGACAGGAACACCGGGGAGCTGTTTTTT CASRNTDRNTGELFF
TRBJ1-1 . TRBV30 14 TRBD1 TGTGCCTGGAGTACCTCGACAGGGGGCACTGAAGCTTTCTTT CAWSTSTGGTEAFF
TRBJ1-1 . TRBV7-9 14 TRBD1 TGTGCCAGCAGAAGACGACAGGGTACCACTGAAGCTTTCTTT CASRRRQGTTEAFF
TRBJ2-3 . TRBV6-4 15 . TGTGCCAGCAGTGAGGTTGGGGGAAGCACAGATACGCAGTATTTT CASSEVGGSTDTQYF
TRBJ2-3 . TRBV15 15 TRBD2 TGTGCCACCAGCAGAGATCCCACTAGCGAAGATACGCAGTATTTT CATSRDPTSEDTQYF
TRBJ2-1 . TRBV15 13 . TGTGCCACCAGCGACAGAGGGGGAGGGGTGGAGTTCTTC CATSDRGGGVEFF
TRBJ2-3 once TRBV19 15 TRBD1 TGTGCCAGTAGTAGATGGGACAGGGGCACAGATACGCAGTATTTT CASSRWDRGTDTQYF
TRBJ1-5 . TRBV5-8 16 . TGTGCCAGCAGCCCGGTCTGGGGCGTTACTAATCAGCCCCAGCATTTT CASSPVWGVTNQPQHF